The present entry profiles one T cell receptor (beta chain) with its context. The source of the sample is a study of OX40 agonist ivuxolimab in advanced cancers. Study-wide context: Treatment received earlier with anti-PD-1, anti-PD-L1 or anti-CTLA-4 agents was allowed, and approximately 44% had some.

Only in-frame clones appear in the TCRdb table, and some are missing; sequencing was by immunoSEQ multiplex PCR. The data show about 56,000 clones, 65% to 90% seen once. With 8 bases removed from V and 5 bases from J, the gap between germline ends came to 13 bases. The CDR3 length is 13 residues. CDR1 LNHDA and CDR2 SQIVND come from the germline V gene (reference sequence). This receptor was identified in an adult with an advanced solid tumor such as melanoma, head and neck, liver or kidney cancer. The chain carries TRBV19 and TRBJ1-5; D not certain. Specimen: CD4+ or CD8+ T cells sorted from blood, collected in a trial of the OX40 agonist ivuxolimab. CDR3 DNA: TGTGCCAGTGGGCGAAAGTGGGATCAGCCCCAGCATTTT. Translated, it gives CASGRKWDQPQHF.